Listed below are T cell receptor beta chains from one sample, sequenced in a study of OX40 agonist ivuxolimab in advanced cancers. Sequenced by immunoSEQ multiplex PCR; TCRdb stores in-frame clones only, minus some. Altogether 60,000 or so clones are present, 88% being singletons, with the ten largest covering about 5.5%. This material consisted of CD4+ or CD8+ T cells sorted from blood, taken in a trial of the OX40 agonist ivuxolimab. The receptors originated from an adult with an advanced solid tumor such as melanoma, head and neck, liver or kidney cancer. CDR3s leave out the opening cysteine and the closing phenylalanine or tryptophan.

V,CDR3
TRBV30,AYTGNYGYT
TRBV28,ASSLISSGRADEQF
TRBV25-1,ATHPTSGGYTDTQY
TRBV28,ASSFGGPQPQH
TRBV7-9,ASSLIRGQVSEQF
TRBV6-5,ASKYSGSRNEQF
TRBV7-2,ASSLGGGGSYNEQF
TRBV19,ASSVSASGNEQF
TRBV9,ASSVTFTSARFNEQF
TRBV6-1,ASSRSGGIYSEQY
TRBV6-1,AIYGWTGRTDTQY
TRBV27,ASSPYPGGTGVTNEQY
TRBV4-1,ASSQDTWRYGYT
TRBV6-1,ASSDAGGVDTQY
TRBV2,ASRGQGLSNQPQH
TRBV19,ASSEQGIYEQY
TRBV11-2,ASSPHLGSHGYT
TRBV2,ASRETGTSSEKLF
TRBV28,ASSLGTGKART
TRBV6-1,ATTRDRGTEAF
TRBV11-2,ASSLGAGFDEQF
TRBV19,ASRSGGLGNQPQH
TRBV19,ASANPRTSGGRQTQY
TRBV19,ASNPGQLYNYGYT
TRBV28,ASSFGPGLAGTSTDTQY
TRBV6-1,ASSAERGATQY
TRBV28,ASRNLRGMNTEAF
TRBV5-4,ASSLRTYRGNTEAF
TRBV5-5,ASSFMDSNQPQH
TRBV18,ASSQGQGNYEQY
TRBV4-1,ASSQEHSSYNEQF
TRBV10-3,AISETSLVAPYNEQF
TRBV6-5,ATDGRGGETQY
TRBV30,AWTTRGEGREQY